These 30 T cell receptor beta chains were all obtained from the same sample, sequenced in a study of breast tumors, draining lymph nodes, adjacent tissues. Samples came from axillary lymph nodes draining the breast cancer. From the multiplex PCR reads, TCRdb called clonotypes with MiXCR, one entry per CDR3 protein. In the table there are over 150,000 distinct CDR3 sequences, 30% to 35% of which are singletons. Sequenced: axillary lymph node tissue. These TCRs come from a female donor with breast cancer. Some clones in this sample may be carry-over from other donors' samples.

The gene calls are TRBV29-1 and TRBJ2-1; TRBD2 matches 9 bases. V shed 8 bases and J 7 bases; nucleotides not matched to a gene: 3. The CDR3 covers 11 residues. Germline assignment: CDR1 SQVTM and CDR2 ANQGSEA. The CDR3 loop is CSPTSGNEQFF. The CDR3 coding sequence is TGCAGCCCAACTAGCGGGAATGAGCAGTTCTTC.

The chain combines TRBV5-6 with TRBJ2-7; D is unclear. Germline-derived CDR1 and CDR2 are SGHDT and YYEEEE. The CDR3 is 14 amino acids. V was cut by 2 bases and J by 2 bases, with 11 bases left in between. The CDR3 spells CASSLEGPAYEQYF. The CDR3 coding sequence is TGTGCCAGCAGCTTAGAAGGACCCGCCTACGAGCAGTACTTC.

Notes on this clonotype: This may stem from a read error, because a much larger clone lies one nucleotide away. The chain's CDR3 is CSVAGGDSYNEQSF. The CDR3 DNA reads as TGCAGCGTTGCCGGAGGGGACAGTTACAATGAGCAGTCCTTC. The chain combines TRBV29-1 with TRBJ2-1; a possible D gene is TRBD1 (7 bases). The CDR3 is 14 residues long. Germline values: CDR1 SQVTM, CDR2 ANQGSEA.

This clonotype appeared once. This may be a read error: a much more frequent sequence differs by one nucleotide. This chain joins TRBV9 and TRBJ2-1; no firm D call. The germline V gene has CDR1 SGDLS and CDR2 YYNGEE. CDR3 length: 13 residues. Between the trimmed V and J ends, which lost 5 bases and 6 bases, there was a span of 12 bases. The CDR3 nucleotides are TGTGCCAGCAGAGCCCCGCGAGGCAATGAGCAGTTCTTC. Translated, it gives CASRAPRGNEQFF. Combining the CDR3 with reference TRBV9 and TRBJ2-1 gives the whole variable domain DSGVTQTPKHLITATGQRVTLRCSPRSGDLSVYWYQQSLDQGLQFLIQYYNGEERAKGNILERFSAQQFPDLHSELNLSSLELGDSALYFCASRAPRGNEQFFGPGTRLTVL.

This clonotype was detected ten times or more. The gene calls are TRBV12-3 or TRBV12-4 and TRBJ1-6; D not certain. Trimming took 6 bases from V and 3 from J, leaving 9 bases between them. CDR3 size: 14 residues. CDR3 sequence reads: CASSLFHYNSPLHF. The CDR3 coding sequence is TGTGCCAGCAGCCTTTTTCACTATAATTCACCCCTCCACTTT.

The CDR3 DNA sequence: TGTGCCAGCAGTCAACCCGCCCAGGTCTGGACAGGGCTAGCCTACGAGCAGTACTTC. This codes for CASSQPAQVWTGLAYEQYF. This chain joins TRBV6-1 and TRBJ2-7; 8 bases are a match to TRBD1. Unmatched junction bases numbered 20, after V lost 5 bases and J lost 2 bases. CDR1 is MNHNS and CDR2 is SASEGT in the germline V gene. This CDR3 is 19 amino acids long.

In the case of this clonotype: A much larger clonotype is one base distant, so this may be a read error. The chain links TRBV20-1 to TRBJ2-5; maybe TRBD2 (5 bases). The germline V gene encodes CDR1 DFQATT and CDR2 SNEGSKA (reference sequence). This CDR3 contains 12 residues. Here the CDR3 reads CSARVHGETPYF. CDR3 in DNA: TGCAGTGCTAGAGTGCATGGGGAGACCCCGTACTTC.

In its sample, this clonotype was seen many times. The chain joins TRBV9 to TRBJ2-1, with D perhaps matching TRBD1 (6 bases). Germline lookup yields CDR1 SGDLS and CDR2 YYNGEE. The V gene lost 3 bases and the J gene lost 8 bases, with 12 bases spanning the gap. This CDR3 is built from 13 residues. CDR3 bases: TGTGCCAGCAGCGAAGGACAGTATGATGAGCAGTTCTTC. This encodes CASSEGQYDEQFF.

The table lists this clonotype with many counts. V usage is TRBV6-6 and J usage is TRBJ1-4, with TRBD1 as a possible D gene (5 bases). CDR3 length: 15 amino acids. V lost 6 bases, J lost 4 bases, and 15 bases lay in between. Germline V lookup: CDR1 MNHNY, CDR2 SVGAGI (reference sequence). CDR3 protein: CASSPSGALNEKLFF. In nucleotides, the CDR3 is TGTGCCAGCAGCCCCTCCGGGGCCCTTAATGAAAAACTGTTTTTT.

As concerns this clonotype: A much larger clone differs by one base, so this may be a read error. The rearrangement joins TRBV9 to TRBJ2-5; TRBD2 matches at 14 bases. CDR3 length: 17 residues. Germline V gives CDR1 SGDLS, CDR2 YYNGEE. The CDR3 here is CASSAQRLAGGQATQYF. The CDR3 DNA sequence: TGTGCCAGCAGCGCCCAAAGACTAGCGGGGGGGCAAGCGACCCAGTACTTC.

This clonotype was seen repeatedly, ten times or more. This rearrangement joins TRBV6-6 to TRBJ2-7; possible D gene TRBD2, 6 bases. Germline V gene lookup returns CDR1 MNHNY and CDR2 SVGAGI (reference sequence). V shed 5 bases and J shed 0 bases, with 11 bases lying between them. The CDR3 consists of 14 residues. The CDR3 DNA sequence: TGTGCCAGCAGTGCCGGGGGTAGCTCCTACGAGCAGTACTTC. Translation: CASSAGGSSYEQYF.

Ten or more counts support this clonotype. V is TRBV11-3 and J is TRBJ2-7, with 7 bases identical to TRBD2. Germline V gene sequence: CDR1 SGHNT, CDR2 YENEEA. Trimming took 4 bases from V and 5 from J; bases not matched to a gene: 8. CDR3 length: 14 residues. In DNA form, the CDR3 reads TGTGCCAGCAGCTCCCAGCGGGGACGGCACGAGCAGTACTTC. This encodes CASSSQRGRHEQYF.

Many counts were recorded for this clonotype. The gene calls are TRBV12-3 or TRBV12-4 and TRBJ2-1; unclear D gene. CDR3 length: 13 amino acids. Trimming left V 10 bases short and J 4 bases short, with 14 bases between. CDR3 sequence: CATRSRLYNEQFF. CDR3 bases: TGTGCCACCAGAAGTAGGTTATACAATGAGCAGTTCTTC.

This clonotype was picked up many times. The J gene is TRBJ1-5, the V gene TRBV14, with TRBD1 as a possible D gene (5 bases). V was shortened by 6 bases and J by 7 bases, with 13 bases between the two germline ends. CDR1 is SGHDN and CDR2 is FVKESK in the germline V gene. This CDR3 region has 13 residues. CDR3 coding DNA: TGTGCCAGCAGTCCGGGGGGTGGACAGCCCCAGCATTTT. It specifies CASSPGGGQPQHF.

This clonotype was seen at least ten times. Here the CDR3 reads CASSPDQGITYEQYF. As DNA, the CDR3 is TGTGCCAGCAGCCCGGACCAGGGAATCACCTACGAGCAGTACTTC. The rearrangement joins TRBV13 to TRBJ2-7, with a tentative D call TRBD1 (5 bases). Germline assignment: CDR1 PRHDT and CDR2 FYEKMQ (reference sequence). The CDR3 totals 15 residues. Trimming removed 5 bases from V and 2 bases from J, with 16 bases in between.

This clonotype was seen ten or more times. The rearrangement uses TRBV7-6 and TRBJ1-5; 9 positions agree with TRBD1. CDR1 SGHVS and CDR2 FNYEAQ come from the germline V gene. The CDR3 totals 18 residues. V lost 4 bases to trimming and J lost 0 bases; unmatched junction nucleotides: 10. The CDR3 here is CASSSGTGYPYSNQPQHF. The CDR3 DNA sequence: TGTGCCAGCAGCTCCGGGACAGGGTACCCTTATAGCAATCAGCCCCAGCATTTT.

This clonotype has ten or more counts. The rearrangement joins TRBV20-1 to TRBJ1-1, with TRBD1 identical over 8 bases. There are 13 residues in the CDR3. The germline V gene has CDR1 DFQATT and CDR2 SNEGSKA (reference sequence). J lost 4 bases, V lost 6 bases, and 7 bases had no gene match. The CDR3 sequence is CSARGQAATEAFF. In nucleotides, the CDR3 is TGCAGTGCGCGGGGACAGGCCGCCACTGAAGCTTTCTTT.

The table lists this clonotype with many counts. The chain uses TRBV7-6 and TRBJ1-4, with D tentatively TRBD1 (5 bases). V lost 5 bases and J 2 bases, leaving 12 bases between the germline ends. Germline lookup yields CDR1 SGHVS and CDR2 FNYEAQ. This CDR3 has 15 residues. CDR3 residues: CASSPLGLTNEKLFF. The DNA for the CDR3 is TGTGCCAGCAGCCCATTGGGGCTCACTAATGAAAAACTGTTTTTT.

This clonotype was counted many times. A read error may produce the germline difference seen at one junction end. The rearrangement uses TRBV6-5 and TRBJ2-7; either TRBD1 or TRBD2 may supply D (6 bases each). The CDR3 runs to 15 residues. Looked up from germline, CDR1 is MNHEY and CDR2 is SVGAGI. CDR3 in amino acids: CASSPLWGASFEQYF. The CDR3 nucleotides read TGTGCCAGCAGCCCACTTTGGGGGGCGTCCTTCGAGCAGTACTTC.

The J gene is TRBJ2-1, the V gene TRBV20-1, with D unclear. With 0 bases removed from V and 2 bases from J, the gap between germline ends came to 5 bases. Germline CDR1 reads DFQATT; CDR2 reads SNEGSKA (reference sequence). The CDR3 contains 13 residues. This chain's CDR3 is CSARDLAYNEQFF. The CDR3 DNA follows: TGCAGTGCTAGAGATCTAGCCTACAATGAGCAGTTCTTC.

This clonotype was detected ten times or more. CDR3 sequence: CSATGAYGYTF. The CDR3 DNA is TGCAGTGCTACCGGAGCCTATGGCTACACCTTC. This chain links TRBV20-1 with TRBJ1-2, with D unclear. The V end lost 4 bases, the J end lost 4 bases, and 7 bases lay between the germline ends. This CDR3 is 11 amino acids long. Germline assignment: CDR1 DFQATT and CDR2 SNEGSKA (reference sequence).

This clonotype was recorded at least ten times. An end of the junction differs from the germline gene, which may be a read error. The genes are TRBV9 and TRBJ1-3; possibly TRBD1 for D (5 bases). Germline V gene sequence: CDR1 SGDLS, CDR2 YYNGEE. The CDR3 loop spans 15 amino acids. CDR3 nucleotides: TGTGCCAGCAGCCCCCCTTGGGGCGGCGGAAGCACCATATATTTT. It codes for CASSPPWGGGSTIYF.

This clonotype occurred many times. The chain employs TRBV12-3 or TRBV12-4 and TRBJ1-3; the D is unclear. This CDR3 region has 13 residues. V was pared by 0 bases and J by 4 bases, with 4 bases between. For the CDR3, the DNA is TGTGCCAGCAGTTTAGCGGTGGGAAACACCATATATTTT. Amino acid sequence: CASSLAVGNTIYF.

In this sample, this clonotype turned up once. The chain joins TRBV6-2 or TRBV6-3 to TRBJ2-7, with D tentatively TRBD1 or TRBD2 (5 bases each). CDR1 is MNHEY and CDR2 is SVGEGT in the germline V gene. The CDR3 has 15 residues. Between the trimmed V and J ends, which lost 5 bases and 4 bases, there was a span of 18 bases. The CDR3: CASSHDSLGGYEQYF. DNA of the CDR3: TGTGCCAGCAGTCACGACAGCCTGGGCGGGTACGAGCAGTACTTC.

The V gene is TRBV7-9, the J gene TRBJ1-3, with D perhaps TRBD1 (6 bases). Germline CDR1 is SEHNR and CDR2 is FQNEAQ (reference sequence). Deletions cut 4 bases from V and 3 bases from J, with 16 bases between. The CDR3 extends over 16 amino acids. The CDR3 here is CASSSLDGGLGNTIYF. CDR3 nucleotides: TGTGCCAGCAGCTCCCTGGACGGGGGGCTTGGAAACACCATATATTTT.

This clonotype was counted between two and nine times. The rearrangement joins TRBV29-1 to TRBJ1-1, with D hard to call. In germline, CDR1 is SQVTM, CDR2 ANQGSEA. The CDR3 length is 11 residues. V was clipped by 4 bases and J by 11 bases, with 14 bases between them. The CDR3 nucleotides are TGCAGCGTTGTGATCGGGGTGGAGGCTTTCTTT. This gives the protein CSVVIGVEAFF.

CDR3 in amino acids: CSATPEEVRGYTF. In nucleotides, the CDR3 is TGCAGTGCTACCCCGGAGGAGGTCAGGGGCTACACCTTC. V and J are TRBV20-1 and TRBJ1-2; D is uncertain. V was pared by 4 bases and J by 8 bases, with 17 bases between. Germline CDR1 is DFQATT and CDR2 is SNEGSKA (reference sequence). The CDR3 length is 13 residues.

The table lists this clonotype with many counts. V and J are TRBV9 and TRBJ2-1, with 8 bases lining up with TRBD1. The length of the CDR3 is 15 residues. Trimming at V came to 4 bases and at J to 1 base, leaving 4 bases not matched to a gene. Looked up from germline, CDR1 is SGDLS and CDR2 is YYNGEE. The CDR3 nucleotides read TGTGCCAGCAGCCCCCGGGACAGGTCCTACAATGAGCAGTTCTTC. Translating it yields CASSPRDRSYNEQFF.

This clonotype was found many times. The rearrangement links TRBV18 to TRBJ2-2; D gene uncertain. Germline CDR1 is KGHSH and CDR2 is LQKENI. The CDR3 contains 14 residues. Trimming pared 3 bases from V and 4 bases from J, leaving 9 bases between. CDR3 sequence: CASSPGTPTGELFF. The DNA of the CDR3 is TGTGCCAGCTCACCGGGCACACCCACCGGGGAGCTGTTTTTT.

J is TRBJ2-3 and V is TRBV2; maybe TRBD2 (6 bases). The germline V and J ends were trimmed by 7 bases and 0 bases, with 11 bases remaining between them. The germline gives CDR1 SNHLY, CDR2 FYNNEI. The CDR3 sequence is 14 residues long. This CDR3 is CASTDSGSTDTQYF. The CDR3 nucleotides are TGTGCCAGCACTGATAGCGGAAGCACAGATACGCAGTATTTT.